The 10 T cell receptor beta chains in this list originate from one sample, sequenced in a study of regulatory T cells in long-lasting Graves disease. The time point: newly diagnosed GD, antithyroid drugs for less than 3 months. PBMC-derived RNA was used for the TCR library. Researchers made TCR beta libraries by using iRepertoire HTBI primers and running Arm-PCR on CDR3 regions. TCRdb fed the multiplex PCR reads into MiXCR, producing one record per CDR3 protein. The sample lists hundreds of thousands of distinct CDR3 sequences; roughly 15% were seen once. Sequences were derived from peripheral blood mononuclear cells (PBMCs), sampled at new diagnosis, from a patient treated with antithyroid drugs. All receptors come from a female donor with Graves disease.

This clonotype was observed at least ten times. The genes are TRBV20-1 and TRBJ2-5; 8 bases agree with TRBD2. In germline, CDR1 is DFQATT, CDR2 SNEGSKA (reference sequence). V was pared by 0 bases and J by 1 base, with 4 bases of the junction left unmatched. The CDR3 contains 15 residues. DNA of the CDR3: TGCAGTGCTAGAGATAGGCGGGGGGCCCAAGAGACCCAGTACTTC. This sequence encodes CSARDRRGAQETQYF.

This clonotype was observed many times. CDR3 bases: TGTGCCAGCAGTCCCCTCGCGCCCTCCTACGAGCAGTACTTC. Its protein is CASSPLAPSYEQYF. J is TRBJ2-7 and V is TRBV6-1; no definite D call. Germline assignment: CDR1 MNHNS and CDR2 SASEGT. With 5 bases removed from V and 0 bases from J, the gap between germline ends came to 11 bases. There are 14 residues in the CDR3.

This clonotype was picked up many times. This chain connects TRBV7-2 to TRBJ1-5; D is ambiguous. Germline V gene data show CDR1 as SGHTA and CDR2 as FQGNSA. V lost 1 base and J lost 0, with 10 bases in between. CDR3 length equals 16 residues. The CDR3 protein is CASSLGAGYSNQPQHF. For the CDR3, the DNA is TGTGCCAGCAGCTTAGGAGCAGGTTATAGCAATCAGCCCCAGCATTTT. The whole variable domain, remainder taken from reference TRBV7-2 and TRBJ1-5, is GAGVSQSPSNKVTEKGKDVELRCDPISGHTALYWYRQSLGQGLEFLIYFQGNSAPDKSGLPSDRFSAERTGGSVSTLTIQRTQQEDSAVYLCASSLGAGYSNQPQHFGDGTRLSIL.

As regards this clonotype: A junction end diverges from the germline sequence, so it may reflect a read error. The chain joins TRBV25-1 to TRBJ2-3; the D gene is possibly TRBD2 (6 bases). Germline CDR1 reads MGHDK; CDR2 reads SYGVNS. The CDR3 extends over 14 amino acids. The CDR3 DNA reads TGTGCCGGCAGTGAGTGGAGGGGCGCGGATACGCAGTATTTT. Its translation: CAGSEWRGADTQYF.

This sequence joins TRBV7-9 and TRBJ1-1, with 9 bases matching TRBD1. Germline trimming cut 11 bases from V and 4 bases from J; bases unmatched to any gene: 5. Germline CDR1 reads SEHNR; CDR2 reads FQNEAQ (reference sequence). This CDR3 is 12 amino acids long. CDR3 sequence: CAGQTGGTEAFF. The CDR3 nucleotides are TGTGCCGGCCAGACAGGGGGCACTGAAGCTTTCTTT.

This clonotype showed up many times. V and J are TRBV2 and TRBJ2-2; D remains ambiguous. V was cut by 6 bases and J by 5 bases, with 10 bases left in between. This CDR3 is built from 13 residues. Germline V lookup: CDR1 SNHLY, CDR2 FYNNEI. CDR3 protein: CASSGLGTGELFF. The CDR3 region has the DNA TGTGCCAGCAGCGGGCTAGGGACCGGGGAGCTGTTTTTT.

This clonotype was observed many times. Written as DNA, the CDR3 is TGCGCCAGCAGCATCAACACAGGGGGCTATGAGCAGTTCTTC. Its translation: CASSINTGGYEQFF. The rearrangement uses TRBV5-1 and TRBJ2-1; 9 bases align to TRBD1. Germline loops: CDR1 SGHRS, CDR2 YFSETQ. V lost 4 bases to trimming and J lost 8 bases; unmatched junction nucleotides: 7. The CDR3 loop spans 14 amino acids.

The chain has TRBV20-1 and TRBJ2-5, with D tentatively TRBD2 (5 bases). The germline V gene has CDR1 DFQATT and CDR2 SNEGSKA (reference sequence). The CDR3 totals 14 residues. V lost 6 bases and J 4 bases, leaving 18 bases between the germline ends. CDR3 residues: CSAPRGVSRETQYF. The CDR3 DNA reads TGCAGTGCCCCTCGGGGTGTATCACGAGAGACCCAGTACTTC.

The V gene is TRBV29-1, the J gene TRBJ2-5; TRBD1 aligns across 8 bases. The CDR3 has 14 residues. The germline V gene encodes CDR1 SQVTM and CDR2 ANQGSEA. V trimming: 0 bases; J trimming: 2 bases; junction bases outside the gene matches: 2. The CDR3 region is CSVEEGQAQETQYF. The CDR3 DNA reads as TGCAGCGTTGAAGAGGGACAGGCGCAAGAGACCCAGTACTTC.

The J gene is TRBJ1-2, the V gene TRBV19; TRBD1 agrees at 9 bases. The CDR3 extends over 16 amino acids. The V segment lost 5 bases and the J segment 0 bases; nucleotides outside the gene matches: 7. Germline values: CDR1 LNHDA, CDR2 SQIVND (reference sequence). CDR3 nucleotides: TGTGCCAGTAGTCCTGGGACAGGGAGAGCTAACTATGGCTACACCTTC. This gives the protein CASSPGTGRANYGYTF.